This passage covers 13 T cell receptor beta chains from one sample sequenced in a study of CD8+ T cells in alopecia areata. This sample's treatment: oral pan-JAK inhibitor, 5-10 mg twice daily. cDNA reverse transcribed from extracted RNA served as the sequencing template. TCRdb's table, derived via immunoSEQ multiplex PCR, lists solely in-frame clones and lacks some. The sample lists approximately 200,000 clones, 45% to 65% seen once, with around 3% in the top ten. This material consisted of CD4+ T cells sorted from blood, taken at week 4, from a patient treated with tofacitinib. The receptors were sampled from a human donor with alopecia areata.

CDR3 amino acids: CSVDRGLATNEKLFF. DNA for the CDR3: TGCAGCGTCGACAGGGGACTTGCAACTAATGAAAAACTGTTTTTT. The chain couples TRBV29-1 to TRBJ1-4, with 8 bases aligning to TRBD1. J gave up 0 bases and V 6 bases, and 6 bases lay outside the gene matches. The CDR3 runs to 15 residues. The germline gives CDR1 SQVTM, CDR2 ANQGSEA.

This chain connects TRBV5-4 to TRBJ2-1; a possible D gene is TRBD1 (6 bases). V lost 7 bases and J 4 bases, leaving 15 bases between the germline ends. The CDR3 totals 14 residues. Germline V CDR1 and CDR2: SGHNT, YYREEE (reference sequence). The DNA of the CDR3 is TGTGCCAGCGGCCGGGACAACACTTACAATGAGCAGTTCTTC. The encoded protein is CASGRDNTYNEQFF.

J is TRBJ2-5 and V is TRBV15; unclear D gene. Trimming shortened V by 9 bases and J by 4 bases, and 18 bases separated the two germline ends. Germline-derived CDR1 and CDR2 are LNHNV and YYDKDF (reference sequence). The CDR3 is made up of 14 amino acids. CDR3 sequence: CATSFPSRRETQYF. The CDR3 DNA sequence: TGTGCCACATCCTTCCCTTCTCGGAGAGAGACCCAGTACTTC.

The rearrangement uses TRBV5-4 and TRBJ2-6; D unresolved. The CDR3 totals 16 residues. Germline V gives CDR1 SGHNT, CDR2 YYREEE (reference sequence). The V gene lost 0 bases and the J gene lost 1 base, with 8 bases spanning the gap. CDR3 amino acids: CASSLEGPSGANVLTF. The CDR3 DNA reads TGTGCCAGCAGCTTGGAAGGGCCATCTGGGGCCAACGTCCTGACTTTC.

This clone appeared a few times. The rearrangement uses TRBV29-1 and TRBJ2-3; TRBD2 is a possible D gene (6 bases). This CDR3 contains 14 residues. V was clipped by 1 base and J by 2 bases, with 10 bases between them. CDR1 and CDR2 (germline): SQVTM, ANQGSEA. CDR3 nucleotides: TGCAGCGTTGAAGGGGACTGGGACACAGATACGCAGTATTTT. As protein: CSVEGDWDTDTQYF.

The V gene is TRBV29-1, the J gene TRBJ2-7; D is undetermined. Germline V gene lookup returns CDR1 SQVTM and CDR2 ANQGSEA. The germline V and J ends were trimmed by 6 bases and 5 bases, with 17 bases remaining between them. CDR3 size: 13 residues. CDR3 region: CSVAQVGRNEQYF. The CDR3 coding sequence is TGCAGCGTCGCGCAGGTGGGCAGGAACGAGCAGTACTTC.

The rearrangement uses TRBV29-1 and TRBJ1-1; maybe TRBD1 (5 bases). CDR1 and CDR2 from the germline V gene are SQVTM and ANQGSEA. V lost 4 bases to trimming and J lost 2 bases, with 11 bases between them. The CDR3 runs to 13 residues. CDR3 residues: CSVVRQINTEAFF. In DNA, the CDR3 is TGCAGCGTTGTAAGACAGATTAACACTGAAGCTTTCTTT.

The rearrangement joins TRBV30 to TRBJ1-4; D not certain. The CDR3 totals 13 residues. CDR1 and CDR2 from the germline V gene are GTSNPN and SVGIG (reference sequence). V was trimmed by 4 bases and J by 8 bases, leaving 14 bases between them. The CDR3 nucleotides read TGTGCCTGGAAAGCGAGAGTATACGAAAAACTGTTTTTT. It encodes CAWKARVYEKLFF.

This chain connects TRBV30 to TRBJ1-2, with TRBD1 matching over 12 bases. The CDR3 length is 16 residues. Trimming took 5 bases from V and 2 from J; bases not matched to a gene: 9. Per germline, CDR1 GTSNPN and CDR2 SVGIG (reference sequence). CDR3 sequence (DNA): TGTGCCTGGGGCCCCGGGACAGGGGGCGCAAACTATGGCTACACCTTC. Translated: CAWGPGTGGANYGYTF. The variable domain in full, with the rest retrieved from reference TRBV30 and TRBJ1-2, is SQTIHQWPATLVQPVGSPLSLECTVEGTSNPNLYWYRQAAGRGLQLLFYSVGIGQISSEVPQNLSASRPQDRQFILSSKKLLLSDSGFYLCAWGPGTGGANYGYTFGSGTRLTVV.

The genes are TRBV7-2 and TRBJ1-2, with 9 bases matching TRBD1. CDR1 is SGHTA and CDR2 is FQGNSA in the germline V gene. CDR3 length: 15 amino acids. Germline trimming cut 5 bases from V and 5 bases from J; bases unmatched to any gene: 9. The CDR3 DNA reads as TGTGCCAGCAGCCCGACTGGACAGGGGATGTATGGCTACACCTTC. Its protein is CASSPTGQGMYGYTF.

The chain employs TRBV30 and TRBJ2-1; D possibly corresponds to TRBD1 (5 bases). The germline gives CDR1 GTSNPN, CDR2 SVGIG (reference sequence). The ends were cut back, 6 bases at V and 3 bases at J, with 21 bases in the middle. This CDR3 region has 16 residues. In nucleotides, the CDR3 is TGTGCCTGTGACAACTCAGGGATGGGGATCTACAATGAGCAGTTCTTC. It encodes CACDNSGMGIYNEQFF.

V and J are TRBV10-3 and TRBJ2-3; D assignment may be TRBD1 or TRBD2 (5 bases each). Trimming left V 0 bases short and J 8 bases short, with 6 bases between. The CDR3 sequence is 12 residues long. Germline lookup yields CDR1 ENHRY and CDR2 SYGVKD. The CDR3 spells CAISESGTTQYF. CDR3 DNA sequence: TGTGCCATCAGTGAGTCGGGGACTACGCAGTATTTT.

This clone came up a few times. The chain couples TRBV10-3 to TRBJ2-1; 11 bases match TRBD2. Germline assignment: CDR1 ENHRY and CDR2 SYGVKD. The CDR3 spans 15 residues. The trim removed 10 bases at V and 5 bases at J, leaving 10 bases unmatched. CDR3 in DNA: TGTGCCACAGCAGCCGGGACTAGCGGAAACAATGAGCAGTTCTTC. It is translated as CATAAGTSGNNEQFF.